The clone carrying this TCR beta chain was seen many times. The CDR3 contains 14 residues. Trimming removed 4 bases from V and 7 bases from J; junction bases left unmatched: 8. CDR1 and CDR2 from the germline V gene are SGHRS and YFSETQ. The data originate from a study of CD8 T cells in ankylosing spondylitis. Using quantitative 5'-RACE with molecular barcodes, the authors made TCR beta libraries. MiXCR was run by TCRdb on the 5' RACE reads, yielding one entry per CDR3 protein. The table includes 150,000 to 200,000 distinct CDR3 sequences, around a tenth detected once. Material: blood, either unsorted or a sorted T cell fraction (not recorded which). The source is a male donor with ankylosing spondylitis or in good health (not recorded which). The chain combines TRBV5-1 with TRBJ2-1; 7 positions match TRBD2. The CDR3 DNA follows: TGCGCCAGCAGCAGGTCTAGCGGACCTAATGAGCAGTTCTTC. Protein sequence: CASSRSSGPNEQFF.